These 11 T cell receptor beta chains were all obtained from the same sample, sequenced in a study of T cell responses to AZD1222 COVID-19 vaccine. This table comes from immunoSEQ multiplex PCR, and its TCRdb copy is limited to in-frame clones, with some not included. The profile shows roughly 99,000 clones, approximately 90% of them singletons. The sample in question was peripheral blood, obtained 28 days after the second AZD1222 dose. The receptors were gathered from an adult who received the AZD1222 COVID-19 vaccine.

This chain joins TRBV2 and TRBJ1-4, with unresolved D. Germline V lookup: CDR1 SNHLY, CDR2 FYNNEI. With 4 bases removed from V and 8 bases from J, the gap between germline ends came to 5 bases. This CDR3 contains 11 residues. The DNA for the CDR3 is TGTGCCAGCAGTGTTGTAGAAAAACTGTTTTTT. This encodes CASSVVEKLFF.

The chain is built from TRBV24-1 and TRBJ2-1, with D maybe TRBD2 (7 bases). CDR1 is KGHDR, CDR2 SFDVKD, per germline. V was shortened by 3 bases and J by 7 bases, with 18 bases between the two germline ends. The CDR3 is 16 amino acids. The DNA for the CDR3 is TGTGCCACCAGTGATCCGGGGTGGGGGGGCAGAAATGAGCAGTTCTTC. Encoded protein: CATSDPGWGGRNEQFF.

The J gene is TRBJ2-7, the V gene TRBV11-2; D remains unclear. Germline V gene sequence: CDR1 SGHAT, CDR2 FQNNGV. The CDR3 spans 13 residues. V shed 3 bases and J shed 7 bases, with 13 bases lying between them. The CDR3 region is CASSFGPFGEQYF. DNA of the CDR3: TGTGCCAGCAGCTTTGGACCGTTCGGGGAGCAGTACTTC.

The V gene is TRBV6-5, the J gene TRBJ1-1; D is uncertain. CDR3 length: 10 amino acids. Trimming took off 8 bases at V and 7 bases at J, with 8 bases between the two ends. Germline CDR1 reads MNHEY; CDR2 reads SVGAGI. The CDR3 nucleotides are TGTGCCAGCTTTGGAGTTGAAGCTTTCTTT. Translating gives CASFGVEAFF.

This clone was recorded only once. The chain employs TRBV5-5 and TRBJ1-6, with no clear D. The CDR3 runs to 13 residues. The V end lost 0 bases, the J end lost 7 bases, and 5 bases lay between the germline ends. In germline, CDR1 is SGHKS, CDR2 YYEKEE (reference sequence). The CDR3 nucleotides are TGTGCCAGCAGCTTGGGTACAAATTCACCCCTCCACTTT. Protein sequence: CASSLGTNSPLHF.

The rearrangement uses TRBV18 and TRBJ2-7; no reliable D call. Trimming took off 2 bases at V and 2 bases at J, with 10 bases between the two ends. The CDR3 length is 14 residues. From germline, CDR1 is KGHSH and CDR2 LQKENI. CDR3 coding DNA: TGTGCCAGCTCACCAGGGCGGAGCCCCTACGAGCAGTACTTC. This translates into CASSPGRSPYEQYF.

The chain combines TRBV24-1 with TRBJ2-1; D unresolved. Germline CDR1 is KGHDR and CDR2 is SFDVKD. The CDR3 spans 13 residues. V was shortened by 4 bases and J by 3 bases, with 6 bases between the two germline ends. The CDR3 loop reads CATSENYYNEQFF. DNA for the CDR3: TGTGCCACCAGTGAAAACTACTACAATGAGCAGTTCTTC.

The gene calls are TRBV4-2 and TRBJ1-2; maybe TRBD1 (6 bases). V was pared by 3 bases and J by 12 bases, with 23 bases between. Germline-derived CDR1 and CDR2 are LGHNA and YNFKEQ. This CDR3 is 15 amino acids long. CDR3 amino acids: CASSHIRKGGLLHTF. The CDR3 DNA sequence: TGTGCCAGCAGCCATATCCGGAAAGGGGGATTATTGCACACCTTC.

The rearrangement links TRBV10-1 to TRBJ2-3; no reliable D call. CDR3 length: 13 amino acids. The germline CDR1 and CDR2 sequences are WNHNN and SYGVQD (reference sequence). V lost 5 bases to trimming and J lost 4 bases, with 10 bases between them. CDR3 coding DNA: TGCGCCAGCAGTCTGGGCAGGTCAGATACGCAGTATTTT. This sequence encodes CASSLGRSDTQYF.

V gene TRBV30 combines with J gene TRBJ1-5; D is undetermined. CDR1 is GTSNPN and CDR2 is SVGIG in the germline V gene (reference sequence). V was cut by 0 bases and J by 4 bases, with 7 bases left in between. The CDR3 loop spans 13 amino acids. The CDR3 loop reads CAWSVTENQPQHF. DNA for the CDR3: TGTGCCTGGAGTGTAACGGAGAATCAGCCCCAGCATTTT.

The table lists this clone with a count of one. The chain recombines TRBV5-1 with TRBJ2-2; no reliable D call. The CDR3 length is 15 residues. V lost 0 bases and J 1 base, leaving 7 bases between the germline ends. The V gene's germline CDR1 is SGHRS and CDR2 YFSETQ. The CDR3 DNA is TGCGCCAGCAGCTTGGGAACCCTGAACACCGGGGAGCTGTTTTTT. This codes for CASSLGTLNTGELFF.